These T cell receptor beta chains were read from a single sample in a study of control samples from healthy donors and cancer patients. TCRdb's copy holds only in-frame clones and misses some; the assay was immunoSEQ multiplex PCR. The sample lists fewer than 110,000 clones; about 89% were seen once. Sequences were obtained from PBMCs. These receptors came from a man aged 55 to 69 with lung cancer. Both conserved end residues are part of each CDR3. D genes are given only for firm matches. Not every row has a clone size; where given, it reads once, few, many or a size class.

v_call: TRBV7-2; j_call: TRBJ1-5; cdr3_length: 12; d_call: NA; clone_size: NA; cdr3_aa: CASSRHGQPQHF; cdr3_nt: TGTGCCAGCAGCCGCCACGGGCAGCCCCAGCATTTT
v_call: TRBV18; j_call: TRBJ2-5; cdr3_length: 14; d_call: TRBD1; clone_size: NA; cdr3_aa: CASMTTGNRETQYF; cdr3_nt: TGTGCCAGCATGACGACAGGGAATCGGGAGACCCAGTACTTC
v_call: TRBV29-1; j_call: TRBJ1-1; cdr3_length: 14; d_call: TRBD1; clone_size: NA; cdr3_aa: CSVEGGQGGTEAFF; cdr3_nt: TGCAGCGTTGAGGGAGGACAGGGCGGGACTGAAGCTTTCTTT
v_call: TRBV5-1; j_call: TRBJ1-5; cdr3_length: 15; d_call: TRBD1; clone_size: NA; cdr3_aa: CASSSGTGRDQPQHF; cdr3_nt: TGCGCCAGCAGCTCGGGGACAGGGAGGGATCAGCCCCAGCATTTT
v_call: TRBV6-2/TRBV6-3; j_call: TRBJ2-2; cdr3_length: 18; d_call: NA; clone_size: NA; cdr3_aa: CASSYSGRTDPSVWELFF; cdr3_nt: TGTGCCAGCAGTTACTCCGGGCGGACAGACCCTTCGGTTTGGGAGCTGTTTTTT
v_call: TRBV30; j_call: TRBJ1-1; cdr3_length: 15; d_call: NA; clone_size: NA; cdr3_aa: CAWRLESTAITEAFF; cdr3_nt: TGTGCCTGGAGGCTTGAGAGTACGGCCATCACTGAAGCTTTCTTT
v_call: TRBV4-2; j_call: TRBJ1-1; cdr3_length: 14; d_call: TRBD1; clone_size: NA; cdr3_aa: CASSRGQQNTEAFF; cdr3_nt: TGTGCCAGCAGCCGGGGACAGCAGAACACTGAAGCTTTCTTT
v_call: TRBV6-5; j_call: TRBJ2-2; cdr3_length: 15; d_call: NA; clone_size: once; cdr3_aa: CASSYSELLTGELFF; cdr3_nt: TGTGCCAGCAGTTACTCGGAGCTTCTCACCGGGGAGCTGTTTTTT
v_call: TRBV5-1; j_call: TRBJ1-1; cdr3_length: 15; d_call: NA; clone_size: NA; cdr3_aa: CASSLSSAMNTEAFF; cdr3_nt: TGCGCCAGCAGCTTGAGTTCGGCTATGAACACTGAAGCTTTCTTT
v_call: TRBV11-2; j_call: TRBJ1-2; cdr3_length: 15; d_call: NA; clone_size: NA; cdr3_aa: CASSSLRPGLGGYTF; cdr3_nt: TGTGCCAGCAGCTCACTAAGACCAGGGCTGGGTGGCTACACCTTC
v_call: TRBV9; j_call: TRBJ2-2; cdr3_length: 14; d_call: NA; clone_size: NA; cdr3_aa: CASSVSGNTGELFF; cdr3_nt: TGTGCCAGCAGCGTTAGCGGGAACACCGGGGAGCTGTTTTTT
v_call: TRBV3-1/TRBV3-2; j_call: TRBJ1-1; cdr3_length: 14; d_call: NA; clone_size: NA; cdr3_aa: CASSQQGLRAEAFF; cdr3_nt: TGTGCCAGCAGCCAACAGGGGTTACGGGCTGAAGCTTTCTTT
v_call: TRBV5-6; j_call: TRBJ1-1; cdr3_length: 15; d_call: TRBD1; clone_size: NA; cdr3_aa: CASSFSGQGNTEAFF; cdr3_nt: TGTGCCAGCAGCTTTTCAGGACAGGGGAACACTGAAGCTTTCTTT
v_call: TRBV3-1/TRBV3-2; j_call: TRBJ1-4; cdr3_length: 16; d_call: TRBD1; clone_size: NA; cdr3_aa: CASSQGPGQGGEKLFF; cdr3_nt: TGTGCCAGCAGCCAAGGCCCAGGACAGGGGGGTGAAAAACTGTTTTTT
v_call: TRBV15; j_call: TRBJ2-7; cdr3_length: 13; d_call: NA; clone_size: NA; cdr3_aa: CATSRGDAYEQYF; cdr3_nt: TGTGCCACCAGCAGGGGGGACGCCTACGAGCAGTACTTC
v_call: TRBV7-9; j_call: TRBJ2-7; cdr3_length: 14; d_call: TRBD1; clone_size: NA; cdr3_aa: CASSTDRASYEQYF; cdr3_nt: TGTGCCAGCAGTACGGACAGGGCCTCCTACGAGCAGTACTTC
v_call: TRBV18; j_call: TRBJ2-2; cdr3_length: 16; d_call: TRBD1; clone_size: NA; cdr3_aa: CASSNSGTVNTGELFF; cdr3_nt: TGTGCCAGCTCCAACTCCGGGACAGTGAACACCGGGGAGCTGTTTTTT
v_call: TRBV5-6; j_call: TRBJ1-5; cdr3_length: 14; d_call: NA; clone_size: NA; cdr3_aa: CASSLGGSYFGEHF; cdr3_nt: TGTGCCAGCAGCTTGGGGGGATCTTACTTTGGCGAGCATTTT
v_call: TRBV4-1; j_call: TRBJ1-5; cdr3_length: 16; d_call: NA; clone_size: NA; cdr3_aa: CASSQESTAINQPQHF; cdr3_nt: TGCGCCAGCAGCCAAGAGTCGACAGCGATAAATCAGCCCCAGCATTTT
v_call: TRBV19; j_call: TRBJ1-5; cdr3_length: 12; d_call: NA; clone_size: NA; cdr3_aa: CASIDPSQRQHF; cdr3_nt: TGTGCCAGTATCGACCCCTCCCAAAGGCAGCATTTT
v_call: TRBV3-1/TRBV3-2; j_call: TRBJ1-6; cdr3_length: 15; d_call: NA; clone_size: few; cdr3_aa: CASSHGSMGNSPLHF; cdr3_nt: TGTGCCAGCAGCCATGGGAGCATGGGCAATTCACCCCTCCACTTT
v_call: TRBV11-3; j_call: TRBJ1-2; cdr3_length: 13; d_call: NA; clone_size: few; cdr3_aa: CASSYGFNYGYTF; cdr3_nt: TGTGCCAGCAGCTACGGTTTTAACTATGGCTACACCTTC
v_call: TRBV7-3; j_call: TRBJ1-1; cdr3_length: 15; d_call: NA; clone_size: NA; cdr3_aa: CASSWTGTQNTEAFF; cdr3_nt: TGTGCCAGCAGCTGGACCGGGACACAGAACACTGAAGCTTTCTTT
v_call: TRBV3-1/TRBV3-2; j_call: TRBJ1-6; cdr3_length: 14; d_call: NA; clone_size: NA; cdr3_aa: CASSQTQGNSPLHF; cdr3_nt: TGTGCCAGCAGCCAAACTCAGGGGAATTCACCCCTCCACTTT
v_call: TRBV27; j_call: TRBJ1-5; cdr3_length: 17; d_call: TRBD1; clone_size: NA; cdr3_aa: CASSLTGTVYSNQPQHF; cdr3_nt: TGTGCCAGCAGTTTAACTGGGACAGTTTATAGCAATCAGCCCCAGCATTTT
v_call: TRBV29-1; j_call: TRBJ2-1; cdr3_length: 13; d_call: NA; clone_size: NA; cdr3_aa: CSVEDRAYNEQFF; cdr3_nt: TGCAGCGTTGAAGACAGGGCCTACAATGAGCAGTTCTTC
v_call: TRBV3-1/TRBV3-2; j_call: TRBJ2-3; cdr3_length: 18; d_call: NA; clone_size: NA; cdr3_aa: CASSQDRVGQRYTDTQYF; cdr3_nt: TGTGCCAGCAGCCAAGACCGAGTCGGACAGCGATACACAGATACGCAGTATTTT
v_call: TRBV30; j_call: TRBJ1-1; cdr3_length: 15; d_call: TRBD1; clone_size: NA; cdr3_aa: CAWSVGQGVQTEAFF; cdr3_nt: TGTGCCTGGAGTGTGGGACAGGGGGTACAGACTGAAGCTTTCTTT
v_call: TRBV6-5; j_call: TRBJ1-2; cdr3_length: 15; d_call: NA; clone_size: NA; cdr3_aa: CASSAFLDSNYGYTF; cdr3_nt: TGTGCCAGCAGCGCCTTCCTTGACAGCAACTATGGCTACACCTTC
v_call: TRBV3-1/TRBV3-2; j_call: TRBJ2-5; cdr3_length: 16; d_call: TRBD1; clone_size: NA; cdr3_aa: CASSQDRDRGAETQYF; cdr3_nt: TGTGCCAGCAGCCAAGATAGGGACAGGGGGGCAGAGACCCAGTACTTC
v_call: TRBV3-1/TRBV3-2; j_call: TRBJ2-3; cdr3_length: 15; d_call: NA; clone_size: NA; cdr3_aa: CASSPQASSTDTQYF; cdr3_nt: TGTGCCAGCAGCCCACAGGCGTCTAGCACAGATACGCAGTATTTT
v_call: TRBV30; j_call: TRBJ1-2; cdr3_length: 14; d_call: NA; clone_size: once; cdr3_aa: CAWSVQHSLVGYTF; cdr3_nt: TGTGCCTGGAGTGTCCAACATTCGCTTGTCGGCTACACCTTC
v_call: TRBV18; j_call: TRBJ2-1; cdr3_length: 14; d_call: TRBD2; clone_size: NA; cdr3_aa: CASSLGTSGAEQFF; cdr3_nt: TGTGCCAGCTCACTCGGGACTAGCGGGGCAGAGCAGTTCTTC
v_call: TRBV4-1; j_call: TRBJ1-5; cdr3_length: 15; d_call: TRBD1; clone_size: NA; cdr3_aa: CASSQGTGYNQPQHF; cdr3_nt: TGCGCCAGCAGCCAAGGGACAGGGTACAATCAGCCCCAGCATTTT
v_call: TRBV18; j_call: TRBJ1-2; cdr3_length: 13; d_call: TRBD1; clone_size: NA; cdr3_aa: CASSPNRGRGYTF; cdr3_nt: TGTGCCAGCTCACCGAACAGGGGCCGGGGCTACACCTTC
v_call: TRBV5-1; j_call: TRBJ2-2; cdr3_length: 17; d_call: TRBD1; clone_size: NA; cdr3_aa: CASSLDRGGENTGELFF; cdr3_nt: TGCGCCAGCAGCTTGGACAGGGGCGGAGAGAACACCGGGGAGCTGTTTTTT
v_call: TRBV15; j_call: TRBJ1-1; cdr3_length: 13; d_call: NA; clone_size: NA; cdr3_aa: CATSRDLNTEAFF; cdr3_nt: TGTGCCACCAGCAGAGACCTAAACACTGAAGCTTTCTTT
v_call: TRBV7-8; j_call: TRBJ2-1; cdr3_length: 16; d_call: TRBD2; clone_size: NA; cdr3_aa: CASSGGLAGIGNEQFF; cdr3_nt: TGTGCCAGCAGCGGTGGACTAGCGGGGATCGGTAATGAGCAGTTCTTC
v_call: TRBV21-1; j_call: TRBJ2-1; cdr3_length: 18; d_call: NA; clone_size: NA; cdr3_aa: CASSNGGTSGASYNEQFF; cdr3_nt: TGTGCCAGCAGCAACGGAGGGACTAGCGGGGCCTCCTACAATGAGCAGTTCTTC
v_call: TRBV5-1; j_call: TRBJ1-1; cdr3_length: 13; d_call: NA; clone_size: NA; cdr3_aa: CASSYSDRYEAFF; cdr3_nt: TGCGCCAGCAGCTATTCAGACAGATATGAAGCTTTCTTT
v_call: TRBV24-1; j_call: TRBJ2-1; cdr3_length: 15; d_call: TRBD2; clone_size: NA; cdr3_aa: CATSPSGWTSNEQFF; cdr3_nt: TGTGCCACCAGTCCTAGCGGGTGGACGTCCAATGAGCAGTTCTTC
v_call: TRBV5-8; j_call: TRBJ2-7; cdr3_length: 15; d_call: NA; clone_size: NA; cdr3_aa: CASSLSSVGSYQQYF; cdr3_nt: TGTGCCAGCAGCTTAAGCTCTGTGGGCAGTTACCAGCAGTACTTC
v_call: TRBV18; j_call: TRBJ2-5; cdr3_length: 12; d_call: NA; clone_size: NA; cdr3_aa: CASSPREETQYF; cdr3_nt: TGTGCCAGCTCACCACGAGAAGAGACCCAGTACTTC
v_call: TRBV6-5; j_call: TRBJ1-1; cdr3_length: 14; d_call: TRBD1; clone_size: NA; cdr3_aa: CASSLSTGVTEAFF; cdr3_nt: TGTGCCAGCAGTCTTTCGACAGGGGTAACTGAAGCTTTCTTT
v_call: TRBV2; j_call: TRBJ1-4; cdr3_length: 15; d_call: TRBD1; clone_size: NA; cdr3_aa: CASRSGTGITEKLFF; cdr3_nt: TGTGCCAGCAGATCCGGGACAGGGATCACTGAAAAACTGTTTTTT
v_call: TRBV18; j_call: TRBJ1-2; cdr3_length: 14; d_call: TRBD1; clone_size: few; cdr3_aa: CASSQPGTGRGYTF; cdr3_nt: TGTGCCAGCTCCCAACCCGGGACAGGGCGAGGCTACACCTTC
v_call: TRBV14; j_call: TRBJ2-1; cdr3_length: 16; d_call: TRBD1; clone_size: NA; cdr3_aa: CASSQAPGQVYNEQFF; cdr3_nt: TGTGCCAGCAGCCAAGCCCCGGGACAGGTCTACAATGAGCAGTTCTTC
v_call: TRBV29-1; j_call: TRBJ2-5; cdr3_length: 13; d_call: TRBD1; clone_size: NA; cdr3_aa: CSGQTGGWETQYF; cdr3_nt: TGCAGCGGTCAGACAGGGGGCTGGGAGACCCAGTACTTC
v_call: TRBV11-2; j_call: TRBJ1-2; cdr3_length: 14; d_call: NA; clone_size: NA; cdr3_aa: CASSLDEWRYGYTF; cdr3_nt: TGTGCCAGCAGCTTAGATGAGTGGCGGTATGGCTACACCTTC
v_call: TRBV6-1; j_call: TRBJ1-1; cdr3_length: 18; d_call: NA; clone_size: NA; cdr3_aa: CASSELLGPYRKNTEAFF; cdr3_nt: TGTGCCAGCAGTGAATTACTAGGTCCGTACAGGAAGAACACTGAAGCTTTCTTT